This T cell receptor beta chain was recorded in a study of blood T cell repertoires in COVID-19. Study background: COVID-19 samples from acute and convalescent phases originated in the United States, Italy and Spain. Sample material is recorded as cDNA or gDNA derived from T cells, B-cell-depleted T cells, or PBMCs.

The CDR3 covers 16 residues. V lost 4 bases and J 0 bases, leaving 16 bases between the germline ends. Germline V gives CDR1 MNHEY, CDR2 SVGEGT. In the source study's methods: Counts of nucleated cells, estimated from reference gene primer amplification, were obtained. Libraries were prepared by immunoSEQ multiplex PCR; TCRdb keeps only in-frame clonotypes and omits some of them. That table supplies the V and J calls and clone size; D and trimming were determined from the DNA. Of fewer than 25,000 clones in the sample, 90% to 95% were seen once. The clonotype was recovered from a human donor in a cohort sampled during active COVID-19. Sequencing was done on a sample of peripheral blood. The chain has TRBV6-2 or TRBV6-3 and TRBJ2-7; D gene ambiguous. The CDR3 region has the DNA TGTGCCAGCAGTTCCCCCGGAGAAACGAGCTCCTACGAGCAGTACTTC. Its translation: CASSSPGETSSYEQYF.